The sequence of this T cell receptor beta chain was determined in a study of shared clonotypes between healthy human individuals. V was pared by 3 bases and J by 2 bases, with 11 bases between. The CDR3 loop spans 15 amino acids. CDR1 is LNHDA, CDR2 SQIVND, per germline (reference sequence). Here immunoSEQ multiplex PCR was the method, and the copy in TCRdb shows in-frame clones only, minus some. The repertoire holds a few million clones, approximately 90% seen once, with approximately 0.39% in the top ten. This clone was recorded only once. The specimen was naive CD4+ T cells from PBMCs. Indicated subset: CD45RA+ positively selected. This chain connects TRBV19 to TRBJ1-5, with D maybe TRBD1 (5 bases). The sequence was obtained from a man in his late teens or twenties in good health. Some clones in this sample may be carry-over from other donors' samples. The CDR3 spells CASSIDSVGNQPQHF. As DNA, the CDR3 is TGTGCCAGTAGTATTGACAGCGTGGGCAATCAGCCCCAGCATTTT.